The clone carrying this TCR beta chain has at least ten counts. This specimen belongs to a study of CD4 and CD8 cells across lung adenocarcinoma regions. TCRdb analysed the PCR reads with MiXCR anew, one entry per CDR3 protein. The sample has 8,000 to 10,000 distinct CDR3 sequences; about 46% are singletons. Samples came from patients with localized non-small cell lung adenocarcinoma. The CDR3 spans 16 residues. CDR1 is MNHEY and CDR2 is SMNVEV in the germline V gene (reference sequence). The V segment lost 2 bases and the J segment 4 bases; nucleotides outside the gene matches: 9. The V gene is TRBV27, the J gene TRBJ2-3; 7 positions agree with TRBD2. The receptor comes from a female donor with lung adenocarcinoma. The CD4 and CD8 labels of this study may be unreliable. The specimen was CD4+ T cells from the margin of a lung tumor. Written as DNA, the CDR3 is TGTGCCAGCAGTTTACGTGGGAGGGCCCGAGCAGATACGCAGTATTTT. Translation: CASSLRGRARADTQYF.